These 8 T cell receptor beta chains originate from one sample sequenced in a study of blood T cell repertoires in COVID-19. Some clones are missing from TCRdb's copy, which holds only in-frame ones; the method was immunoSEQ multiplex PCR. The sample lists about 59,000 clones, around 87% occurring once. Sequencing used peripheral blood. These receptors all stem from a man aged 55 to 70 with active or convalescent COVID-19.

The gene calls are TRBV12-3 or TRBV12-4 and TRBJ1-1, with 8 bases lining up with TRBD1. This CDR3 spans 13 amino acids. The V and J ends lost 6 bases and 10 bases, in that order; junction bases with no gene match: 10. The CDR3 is CASSTGQGGVAFF. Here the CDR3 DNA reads TGTGCCAGCAGCACCGGACAGGGAGGAGTAGCTTTCTTT.

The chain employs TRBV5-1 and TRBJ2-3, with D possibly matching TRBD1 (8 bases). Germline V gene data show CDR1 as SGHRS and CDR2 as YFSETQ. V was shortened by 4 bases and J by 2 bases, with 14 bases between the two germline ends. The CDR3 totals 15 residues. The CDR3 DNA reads TGCGCCAGCAGCAGGACAGGGAGGGACACAGATACGCAGTATTTT. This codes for CASSRTGRDTDTQYF.

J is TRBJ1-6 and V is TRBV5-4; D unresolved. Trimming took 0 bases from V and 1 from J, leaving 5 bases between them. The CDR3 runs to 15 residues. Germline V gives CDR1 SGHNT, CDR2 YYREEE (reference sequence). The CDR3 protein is CASSLARSYNSPLHF. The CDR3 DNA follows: TGTGCCAGCAGCTTGGCCAGATCCTATAATTCACCCCTCCACTTT.

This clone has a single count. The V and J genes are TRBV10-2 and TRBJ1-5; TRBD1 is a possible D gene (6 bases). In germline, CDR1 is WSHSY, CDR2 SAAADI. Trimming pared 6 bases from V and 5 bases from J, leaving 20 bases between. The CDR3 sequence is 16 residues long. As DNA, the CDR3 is TGCGCCAGCAGAGGGCAGGGGTATATGGGCGATCAGCCCCAGCATTTT. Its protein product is CASRGQGYMGDQPQHF.

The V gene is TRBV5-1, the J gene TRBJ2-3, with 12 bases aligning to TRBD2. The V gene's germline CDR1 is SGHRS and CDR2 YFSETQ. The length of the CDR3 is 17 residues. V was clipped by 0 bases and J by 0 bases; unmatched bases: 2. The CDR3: CASSLGTSGASTDTQYF. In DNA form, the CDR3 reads TGCGCCAGCAGCTTGGGGACTAGCGGGGCTAGCACAGATACGCAGTATTTT.

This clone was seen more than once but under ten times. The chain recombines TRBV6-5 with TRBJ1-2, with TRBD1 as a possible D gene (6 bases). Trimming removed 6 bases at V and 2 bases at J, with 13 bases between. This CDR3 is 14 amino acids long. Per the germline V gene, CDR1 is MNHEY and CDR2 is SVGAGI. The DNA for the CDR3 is TGTGCCAGCAGGGACAGCGGATTAAACTATGGCTACACCTTC. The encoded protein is CASRDSGLNYGYTF.

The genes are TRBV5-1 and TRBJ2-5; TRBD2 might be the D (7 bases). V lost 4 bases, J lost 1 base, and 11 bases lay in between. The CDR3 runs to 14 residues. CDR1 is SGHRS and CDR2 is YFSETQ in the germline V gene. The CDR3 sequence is CASSVRGAQETQYF. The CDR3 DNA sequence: TGCGCCAGCAGCGTACGGGGGGCCCAAGAGACCCAGTACTTC.

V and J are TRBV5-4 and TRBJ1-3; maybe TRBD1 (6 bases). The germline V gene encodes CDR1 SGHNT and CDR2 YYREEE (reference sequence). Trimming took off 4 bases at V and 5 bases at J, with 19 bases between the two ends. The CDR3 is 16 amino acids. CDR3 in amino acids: CASSPSGGPLRNTIYF. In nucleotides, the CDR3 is TGTGCCAGCAGCCCCTCTGGGGGCCCTCTTCGAAACACCATATATTTT.